A selection of T cell receptor beta chains follows, all from one sample in a study of T cells after yellow fever vaccination. TCRdb passed the 5' RACE reads through MiXCR, listing each CDR3 protein once. The sample includes approximately 450,000 distinct CDR3 sequences, approximately 18% seen only once; the top ten take 15% to 20%. The input for sequencing was PBMCs, taken before the yellow fever booster vaccination. Receptors were obtained from a man younger than 35 who received the YFV17D yellow fever vaccine. Both conserved end residues are part of each CDR3. A D gene is named only where the DNA matches it firmly. Rows give clone size only sometimes, using once, few, many, or a class for an expanded clone.

TRBJ1-6	few	TRBV4-1	NA	CASSQAVLNNSPLHF	TGCGCCAGCAGCCAAGCGGTTTTAAATAATTCACCCCTCCACTTT
TRBJ1-3	NA	TRBV18	NA	CASAWAGVSSGNTIYF	TGTGCCAGCGCATGGGCAGGGGTATCCTCTGGAAACACCATATATTTT
TRBJ2-6	NA	TRBV7-9	TRBD1	CASSRGTVAGANVLTF	TGTGCCAGCAGCCGTGGGACAGTCGCGGGGGCCAACGTCCTGACTTTC
TRBJ1-5	NA	TRBV27	NA	CASSLNDNQPQHF	TGTGCCAGCAGTTTAAACGACAATCAGCCCCAGCATTTT
TRBJ1-2	NA	TRBV2	NA	CASSERQDYGYTF	TGTGCCAGCAGTGAGCGGCAGGACTATGGCTACACCTTC
TRBJ1-5	few	TRBV20-1	NA	CSTVTDSNQPQHF	TGCAGTACAGTAACAGATAGCAATCAGCCCCAGCATTTT
TRBJ2-3	few	TRBV20-1	NA	CSARDRITSTDTQYF	TGCAGTGCGCGGGACAGAATCACTAGCACAGATACGCAGTATTTT
TRBJ2-5	NA	TRBV29-1	NA	CSVEGTKVSQETQYF	TGCAGCGTTGAAGGGACCAAAGTTAGCCAAGAGACCCAGTACTTC
TRBJ1-2	few	TRBV27	NA	CASSPPQGTNYGYTF	TGTGCCAGCAGTCCTCCCCAGGGTACTAACTATGGCTACACCTTC
TRBJ1-2	few	TRBV19	TRBD1	CASSPGQTLWGYTF	TGTGCCAGTAGCCCGGGACAGACCTTGTGGGGCTACACCTTC
TRBJ2-2	NA	TRBV19	NA	CARPPPGRGTGELFF	TGTGCCAGACCCCCCCCGGGCAGGGGCACCGGGGAGCTGTTTTTT
TRBJ1-2	NA	TRBV10-3	NA	CAISEGWGTYGYTF	TGTGCCATCAGTGAGGGCTGGGGTACTTATGGCTACACCTTC
TRBJ1-5	NA	TRBV12-3/TRBV12-4	NA	CASSSGRGASSRQPQHF	TGTGCCAGCAGTTCAGGTAGGGGCGCGTCCTCGCGTCAGCCCCAGCATTTT
TRBJ2-3	few	TRBV20-1	TRBD1	CSARDRDSWWDTDTQYF	TGCAGTGCTAGAGATCGGGACAGTTGGTGGGACACAGATACGCAGTATTTT
TRBJ1-2	NA	TRBV4-1	NA	CASSQDRRYTF	TGCGCCAGCAGCCAAGATCGCCGCTACACCTTC
TRBJ1-4	few	TRBV7-6	NA	CASSPSPRRRFSTNEKLFF	TGTGCCAGCAGCCCCTCCCCCAGGAGGAGATTCTCCACTAATGAAAAACTGTTTTTT
TRBJ2-3	NA	TRBV4-1	NA	CASSQDFSGGADTQYF	TGCGCCAGCAGCCAAGACTTCTCTGGGGGCGCAGATACGCAGTATTTT
TRBJ2-1	many	TRBV12-3/TRBV12-4	NA	CASDRGNEQFF	TGTGCCAGCGATAGGGGGAATGAGCAGTTCTTC
TRBJ2-5	few	TRBV4-1	NA	CASSRIQRMQETQYF	TGCGCCAGCAGCCGAATTCAGCGGATGCAAGAGACCCAGTACTTC
TRBJ1-1	NA	TRBV4-3	NA	CASSQVSMTAEAFF	TGCGCCAGCAGCCAAGTATCCATGACAGCTGAAGCTTTCTTT
TRBJ2-1	NA	TRBV24-1	TRBD1	CATSDHRGGNEQFF	TGTGCCACCAGTGACCACAGGGGCGGCAATGAGCAGTTCTTC
TRBJ2-1	few	TRBV7-2	TRBD2	CASSLVAGGLVNEQFF	TGTGCCAGCAGCTTAGTAGCGGGGGGGCTGGTCAATGAGCAGTTCTTC